What follows are 2 T cell receptor beta chains derived from one specimen sequenced in a study of regulatory T cells in long-lasting Graves disease. The time point: newly diagnosed GD, antithyroid drugs for less than 3 months. RNA from PBMCs was the source of the TCR library. Combining iRepertoire HTBI primers with Arm-PCR of CDR3 regions, the authors built TCR beta libraries. One entry per CDR3 protein, called by TCRdb with MiXCR from the multiplex PCR reads. Counted here are some 560,000 distinct CDR3 sequences, 15% to 20% occurring once; the ten biggest clones make up approximately 25%. These data also formed part of another study, on T cells in Graves' hyperthyroidism and ophthalmopathy.

The sequenced sample was peripheral blood mononuclear cells (PBMCs), obtained at new diagnosis, from a patient treated with antithyroid drugs. The receptors originated from a woman between 40 and 65 years old with Graves disease.

This clonotype occurred many times. The V and J genes are TRBV6-1 and TRBJ2-3; D ambiguous. Per the germline V gene, CDR1 is MNHNS and CDR2 is SASEGT. This CDR3 region has 16 residues. Trimming shortened V by 6 bases and J by 0 bases, and 16 bases separated the two germline ends. The CDR3 DNA follows: TGTGCCAGCAGCCCCGAGGCAGATCCTAGCACAGATACGCAGTATTTT. Protein: CASSPEADPSTDTQYF.

The J gene is TRBJ2-5, the V gene TRBV7-2, with D uncertain. The CDR3 is made up of 14 amino acids. Trimming stripped 3 bases from V and 2 bases from J, with 10 bases between. In germline, CDR1 is SGHTA, CDR2 FQGNSA. CDR3 nucleotide sequence: TGTGCCAGCAGCTTCTTCCTGATGCAAGAGACCCAGTACTTC. Translated, it gives CASSFFLMQETQYF.